This TCR beta chain was identified during a study of blood T cell repertoires in COVID-19. Clones were read by immunoSEQ multiplex PCR, and TCRdb kept only the in-frame ones, dropping some. In the table there are approximately 300,000 clones, about nine tenths of which are singletons. Cohort placement rested on clinical history that participants reported themselves. The CDR3 is 16 amino acids. V shed 1 base and J shed 0 bases, with 10 bases lying between them. CDR1 is SGHVS and CDR2 is FNYEAQ in the germline V gene. The clonotype originates from a woman younger than 30 who had recovered from COVID-19. This chain joins TRBV7-6 and TRBJ2-1; D is possibly TRBD2 (6 bases). The sample comprised PBMCs or T cells enriched from blood (not recorded which). The CDR3 region is CASSLEYGSSYNEQFF. The CDR3 nucleotides read TGTGCCAGCAGCTTAGAATACGGGAGCTCCTACAATGAGCAGTTCTTC.